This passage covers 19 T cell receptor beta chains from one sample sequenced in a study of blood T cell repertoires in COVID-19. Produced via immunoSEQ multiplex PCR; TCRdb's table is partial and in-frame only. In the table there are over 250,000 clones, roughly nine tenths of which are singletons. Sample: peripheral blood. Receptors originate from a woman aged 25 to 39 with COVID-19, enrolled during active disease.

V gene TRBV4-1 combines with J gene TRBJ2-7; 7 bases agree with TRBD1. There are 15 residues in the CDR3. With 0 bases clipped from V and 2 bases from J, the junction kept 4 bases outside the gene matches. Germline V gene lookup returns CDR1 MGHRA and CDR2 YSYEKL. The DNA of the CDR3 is TGCGCCAGCAGCCAAGAATGGGACAGAACCTACGAGCAGTACTTC. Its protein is CASSQEWDRTYEQYF.

The CDR3: CASSLAQASGFFSSYNEQFF. The DNA of the CDR3 is TGTGCCAGCAGCTTAGCGCAGGCTAGCGGGTTTTTTAGCTCCTACAATGAGCAGTTCTTC. The genes are TRBV7-2 and TRBJ2-1; 8 nucleotides line up with TRBD2. After removal of 0 bases from V and 0 bases from J, the junction contained 13 bases not matched to a gene. The germline V gene encodes CDR1 SGHTA and CDR2 FQGNSA. There are 20 residues in the CDR3.

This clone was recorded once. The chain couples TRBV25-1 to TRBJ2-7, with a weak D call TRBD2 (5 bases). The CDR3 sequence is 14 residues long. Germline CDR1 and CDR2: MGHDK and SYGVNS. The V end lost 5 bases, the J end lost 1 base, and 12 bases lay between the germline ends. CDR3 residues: CASSSHGMSYEQYF. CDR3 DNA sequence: TGTGCCAGCAGTAGCCACGGGATGTCCTACGAGCAGTACTTC.

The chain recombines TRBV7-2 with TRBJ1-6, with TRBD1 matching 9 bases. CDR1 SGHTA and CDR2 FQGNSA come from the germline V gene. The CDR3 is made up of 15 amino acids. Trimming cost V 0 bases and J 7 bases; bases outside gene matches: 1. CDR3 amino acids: CASSLATGGNSPLHF. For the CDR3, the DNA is TGTGCCAGCAGCTTAGCGACAGGGGGGAATTCACCCCTCCACTTT.

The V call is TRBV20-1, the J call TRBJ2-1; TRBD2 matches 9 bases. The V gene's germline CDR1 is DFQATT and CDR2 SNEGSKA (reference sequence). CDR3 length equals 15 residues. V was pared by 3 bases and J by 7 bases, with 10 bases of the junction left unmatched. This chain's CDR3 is CSASTAGGPRNEQFF. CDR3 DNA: TGCAGTGCTAGTACGGCGGGAGGGCCGAGGAATGAGCAGTTCTTC.

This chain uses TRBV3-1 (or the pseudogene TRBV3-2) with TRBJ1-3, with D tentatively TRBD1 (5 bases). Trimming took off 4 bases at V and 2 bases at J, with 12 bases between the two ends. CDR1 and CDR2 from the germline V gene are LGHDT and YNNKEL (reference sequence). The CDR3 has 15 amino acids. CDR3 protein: CASSLTPGAGNTIYF. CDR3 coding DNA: TGTGCCAGCAGCCTCACCCCGGGGGCTGGAAACACCATATATTTT.

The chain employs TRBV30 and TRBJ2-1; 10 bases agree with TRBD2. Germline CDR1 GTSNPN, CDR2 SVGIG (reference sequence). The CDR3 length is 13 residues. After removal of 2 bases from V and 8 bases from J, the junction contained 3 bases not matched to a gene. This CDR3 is CAWSLLAGHEQFF. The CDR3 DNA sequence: TGTGCCTGGAGTCTACTAGCGGGACATGAGCAGTTCTTC.

The CDR3 is CAWSYSGRVNTGELFF. CDR3 DNA: TGTGCCTGGAGTTATAGCGGGAGGGTCAACACCGGGGAGCTGTTTTTT. V and J are TRBV30 and TRBJ2-2; 11 positions match TRBD2. This CDR3 has 16 residues. J lost 2 bases, V lost 2 bases, and 4 bases had no gene match. CDR1 is GTSNPN, CDR2 SVGIG, per germline (reference sequence).

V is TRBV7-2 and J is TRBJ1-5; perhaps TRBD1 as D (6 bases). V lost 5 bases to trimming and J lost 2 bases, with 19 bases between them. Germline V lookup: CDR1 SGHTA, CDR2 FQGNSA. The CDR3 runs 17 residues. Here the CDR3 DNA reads TGTGCCAGCAGCCTCGTATTAGGGGGGGCTGGCAATCAGCCCCAGCATTTT. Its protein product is CASSLVLGGAGNQPQHF.

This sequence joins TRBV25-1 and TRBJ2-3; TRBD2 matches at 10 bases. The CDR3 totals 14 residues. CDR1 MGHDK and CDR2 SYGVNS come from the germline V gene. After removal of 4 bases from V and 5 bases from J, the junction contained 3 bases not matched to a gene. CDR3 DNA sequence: TGTGCCAGCAGTGTGAGCGGGAGGGGAGATACGCAGTATTTT. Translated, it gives CASSVSGRGDTQYF.

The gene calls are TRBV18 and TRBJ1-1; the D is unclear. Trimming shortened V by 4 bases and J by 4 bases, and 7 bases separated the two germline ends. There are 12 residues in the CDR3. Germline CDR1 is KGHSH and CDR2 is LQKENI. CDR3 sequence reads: CASSLPSTEAFF. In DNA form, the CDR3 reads TGTGCCAGCTCACTCCCGTCCACTGAAGCTTTCTTT. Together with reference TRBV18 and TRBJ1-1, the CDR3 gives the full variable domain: NAGVMQNPRHLVRRRGQEARLRCSPMKGHSHVYWYRQLPEEGLKFMVYLQKENIIDESGMPKERFSAEFPKEGPSILRIQQVVRGDSAAYFCASSLPSTEAFFGQGTRLTVV.

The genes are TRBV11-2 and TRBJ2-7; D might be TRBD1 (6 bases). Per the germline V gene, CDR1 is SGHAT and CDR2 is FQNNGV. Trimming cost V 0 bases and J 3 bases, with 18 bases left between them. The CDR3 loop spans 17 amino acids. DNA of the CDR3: TGTGCCAGCAGCTTAGATTGGGACACCCACAAAGTCTACGAGCAGTACTTC. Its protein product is CASSLDWDTHKVYEQYF. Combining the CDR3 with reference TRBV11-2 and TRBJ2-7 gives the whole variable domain EAGVAQSPRYKIIEKRQSVAFWCNPISGHATLYWYQQILGQGPKLLIQFQNNGVVDDSQLPKDRFSAERLKGVDSTLKIQPAKLEDSAVYLCASSLDWDTHKVYEQYFGPGTRLTVT.

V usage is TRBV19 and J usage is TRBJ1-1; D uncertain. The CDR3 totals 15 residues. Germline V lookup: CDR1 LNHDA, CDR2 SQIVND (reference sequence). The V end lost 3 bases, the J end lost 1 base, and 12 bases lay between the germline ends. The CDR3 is CASSMVEFGNTEAFF. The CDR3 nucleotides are TGTGCCAGTAGTATGGTGGAGTTCGGGAACACTGAAGCTTTCTTT.

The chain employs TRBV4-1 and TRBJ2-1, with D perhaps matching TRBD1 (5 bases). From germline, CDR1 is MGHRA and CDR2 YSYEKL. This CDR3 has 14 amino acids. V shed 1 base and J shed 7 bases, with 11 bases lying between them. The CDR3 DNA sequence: TGCGCCAGCAGCCAAGCAAAGGGGCCTAATGAGCAGTTCTTC. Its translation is CASSQAKGPNEQFF.

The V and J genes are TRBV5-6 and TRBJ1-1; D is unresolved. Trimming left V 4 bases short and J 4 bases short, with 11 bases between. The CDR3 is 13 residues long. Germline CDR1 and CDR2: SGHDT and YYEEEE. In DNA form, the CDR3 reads TGTGCCAGCAGCGGACGGGATCCCACTGAAGCTTTCTTT. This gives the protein CASSGRDPTEAFF.

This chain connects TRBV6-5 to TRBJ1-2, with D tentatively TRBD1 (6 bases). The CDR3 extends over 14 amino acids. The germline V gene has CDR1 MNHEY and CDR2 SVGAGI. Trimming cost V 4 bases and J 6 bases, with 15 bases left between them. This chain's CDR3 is CASSSLRGGDGYTF. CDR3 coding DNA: TGTGCCAGCAGTTCCCTCAGGGGTGGGGATGGCTACACCTTC.

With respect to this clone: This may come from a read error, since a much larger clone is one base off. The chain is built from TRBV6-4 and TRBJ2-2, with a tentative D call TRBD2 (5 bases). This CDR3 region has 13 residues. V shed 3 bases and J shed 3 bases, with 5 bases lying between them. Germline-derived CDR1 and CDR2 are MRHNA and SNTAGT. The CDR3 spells CASSERDTGELFF. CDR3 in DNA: TGTGCCAGCAGTGAGCGGGACACCGGGGAGCTGTTTTTT.

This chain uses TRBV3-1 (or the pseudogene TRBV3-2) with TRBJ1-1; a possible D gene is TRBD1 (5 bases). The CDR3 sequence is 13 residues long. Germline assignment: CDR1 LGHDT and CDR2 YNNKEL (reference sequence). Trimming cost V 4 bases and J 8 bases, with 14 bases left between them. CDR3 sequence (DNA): TGTGCCAGCAGCCGGGGGGATTACAGGGAAGCTTTCTTT. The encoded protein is CASSRGDYREAFF.

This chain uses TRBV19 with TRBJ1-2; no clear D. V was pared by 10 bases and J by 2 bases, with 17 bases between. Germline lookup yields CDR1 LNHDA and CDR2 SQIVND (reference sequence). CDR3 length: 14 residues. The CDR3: CATRPGSINYGYTF. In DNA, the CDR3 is TGTGCCACCCGCCCAGGCAGTATCAACTATGGCTACACCTTC.